This TCR beta chain was recorded in a study of blood T cell repertoires in COVID-19. Overall study context: PBMCs, B-cell-depleted T cells, or T cells provided the cDNA or gDNA that made up the material.

TCRdb keeps only in-frame clones here, not all; method: immunoSEQ multiplex PCR. The table shows over 150,000 clones, with approximately 85% occurring only once. CDR1 is SGDLS and CDR2 is YYNGEE in the germline V gene. The ends were cut back, 0 bases at V and 3 bases at J, with 12 bases in the middle. The CDR3 covers 15 residues. Sequenced input: peripheral blood. The chain combines TRBV9 with TRBJ1-2; a possible D gene is TRBD1 (5 bases). This receptor was taken from a man aged 35 to 55 with acute or convalescent COVID-19. The CDR3 here is CASSVGVGQDYGYTF. In DNA, the CDR3 is TGTGCCAGCAGCGTAGGGGTGGGGCAGGACTATGGCTACACCTTC.